This T cell receptor (beta chain) was captured by sequencing in a study of T cell responses to AZD1222 COVID-19 vaccine. TCRdb's table, derived via immunoSEQ multiplex PCR, lists solely in-frame clones and lacks some. The repertoire holds roughly 99,000 clones, with around 90% as singletons. CDR3 size: 18 residues. V lost 5 bases to trimming and J lost 0 bases; unmatched junction nucleotides: 13. Germline lookup yields CDR1 SEHNR and CDR2 FQNEAQ (reference sequence). Source: peripheral blood, taken 28 days after the second AZD1222 dose. The source is an adult who received the AZD1222 COVID-19 vaccine. The chain joins TRBV7-9 to TRBJ1-2; 9 nucleotides align to TRBD1. The CDR3 loop reads CASSPQTGGRLANYGYTF. CDR3 nucleotides: TGTGCCAGCAGCCCGCAGACAGGGGGAAGATTAGCTAACTATGGCTACACCTTC. The full variable domain, rest sourced from reference TRBV7-9 and TRBJ1-2, is DTGVSQNPRHKITKRGQNVTFRCDPISEHNRLYWYRQTLGQGPEFLTYFQNEAQLEKSRLLSDRFSAERPKGSFSTLEIQRTEQGDSAMYLCASSPQTGGRLANYGYTFGSGTRLTVV.